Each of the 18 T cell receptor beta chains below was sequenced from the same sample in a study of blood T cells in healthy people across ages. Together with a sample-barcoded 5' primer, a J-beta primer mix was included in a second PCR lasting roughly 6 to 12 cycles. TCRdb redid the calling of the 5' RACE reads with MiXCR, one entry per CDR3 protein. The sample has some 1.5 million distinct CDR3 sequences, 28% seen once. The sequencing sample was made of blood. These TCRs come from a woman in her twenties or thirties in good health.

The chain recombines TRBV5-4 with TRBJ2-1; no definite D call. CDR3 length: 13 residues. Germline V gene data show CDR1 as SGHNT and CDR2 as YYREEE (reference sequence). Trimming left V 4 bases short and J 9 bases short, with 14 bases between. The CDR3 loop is CASSRLQASEQFF. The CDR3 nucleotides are TGTGCCAGCAGCCGCCTACAAGCAAGTGAGCAGTTCTTC. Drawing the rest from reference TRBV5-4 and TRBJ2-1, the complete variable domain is ETGVTQSPTHLIKTRGQQVTLRCSSQSGHNTVSWYQQALGQGPQFIFQYYREEENGRGNFPPRFSGLQFPNYSSELNVNALELDDSALYLCASSRLQASEQFFGPGTRLTVL.

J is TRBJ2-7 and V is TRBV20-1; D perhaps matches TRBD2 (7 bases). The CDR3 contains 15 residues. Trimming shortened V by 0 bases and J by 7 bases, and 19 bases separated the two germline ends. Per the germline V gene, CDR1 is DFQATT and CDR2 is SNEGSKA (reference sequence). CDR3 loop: CSAREGGRTYNEQYF. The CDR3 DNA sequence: TGCAGTGCTAGAGAGGGGGGGCGCACATACAATGAGCAGTACTTC.

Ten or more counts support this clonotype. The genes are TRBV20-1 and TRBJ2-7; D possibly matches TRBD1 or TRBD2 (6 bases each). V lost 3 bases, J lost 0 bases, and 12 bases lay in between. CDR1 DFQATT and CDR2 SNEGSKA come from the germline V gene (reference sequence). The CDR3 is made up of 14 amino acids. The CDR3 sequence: CSARGGGTSYEQYF. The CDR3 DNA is TGCAGTGCTAGGGGGGGCGGGACCTCCTACGAGCAGTACTTC.

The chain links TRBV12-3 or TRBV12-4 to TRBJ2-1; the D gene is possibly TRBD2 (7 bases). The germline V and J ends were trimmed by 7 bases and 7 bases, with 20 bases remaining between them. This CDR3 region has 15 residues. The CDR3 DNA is TGTGCCAGCAATCTAGGGGGGGCATTGGGGAATGAGCAGTTCTTC. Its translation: CASNLGGALGNEQFF.

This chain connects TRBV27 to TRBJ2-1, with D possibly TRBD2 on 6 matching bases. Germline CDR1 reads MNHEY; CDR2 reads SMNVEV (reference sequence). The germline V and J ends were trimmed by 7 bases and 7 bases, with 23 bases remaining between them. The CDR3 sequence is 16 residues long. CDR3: CASMRDGGPLGNEQFF. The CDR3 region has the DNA TGTGCCAGCATGAGGGACGGGGGTCCCCTGGGAAATGAGCAGTTCTTC.

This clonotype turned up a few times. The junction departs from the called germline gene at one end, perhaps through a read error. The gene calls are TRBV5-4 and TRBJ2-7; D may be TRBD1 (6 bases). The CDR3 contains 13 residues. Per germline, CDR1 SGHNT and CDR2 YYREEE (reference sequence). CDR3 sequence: CDSSLGTKYEQYF. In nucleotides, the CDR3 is TGTGACAGCAGCTTGGGGACAAAGTACGAGCAGTACTTC.

The CDR3 region is CSARDSGRAKNIQYF. The DNA of the CDR3 is TGCAGTGCTAGAGATAGCGGGAGAGCCAAAAACATTCAGTACTTC. The chain couples TRBV20-1 to TRBJ2-4, with 9 nucleotides matching TRBD2. The CDR3 runs to 15 residues. V trimming: 0 bases; J trimming: 0 bases; junction bases outside the gene matches: 0. CDR1 DFQATT and CDR2 SNEGSKA come from the germline V gene (reference sequence).

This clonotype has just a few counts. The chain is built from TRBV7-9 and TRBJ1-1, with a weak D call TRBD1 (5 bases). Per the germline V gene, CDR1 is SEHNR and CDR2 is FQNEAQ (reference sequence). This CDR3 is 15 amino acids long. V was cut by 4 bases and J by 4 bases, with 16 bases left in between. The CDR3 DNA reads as TGTGCCAGCAGCTCCCGGGGGGTGGCCGGCACTGAAGCTTTCTTT. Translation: CASSSRGVAGTEAFF.

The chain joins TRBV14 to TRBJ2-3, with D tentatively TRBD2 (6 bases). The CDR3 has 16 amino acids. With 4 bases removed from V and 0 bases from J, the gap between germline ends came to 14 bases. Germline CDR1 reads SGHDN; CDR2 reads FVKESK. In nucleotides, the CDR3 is TGTGCCAGCAGCCGCGGGACTGGCCTTAGCACAGATACGCAGTATTTT. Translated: CASSRGTGLSTDTQYF.

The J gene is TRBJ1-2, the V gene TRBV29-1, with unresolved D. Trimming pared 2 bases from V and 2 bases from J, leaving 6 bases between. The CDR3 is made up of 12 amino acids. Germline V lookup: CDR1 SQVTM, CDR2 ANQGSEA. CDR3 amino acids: CSVETDNYGYTF. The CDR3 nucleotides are TGCAGCGTTGAAACAGACAACTATGGCTACACCTTC.

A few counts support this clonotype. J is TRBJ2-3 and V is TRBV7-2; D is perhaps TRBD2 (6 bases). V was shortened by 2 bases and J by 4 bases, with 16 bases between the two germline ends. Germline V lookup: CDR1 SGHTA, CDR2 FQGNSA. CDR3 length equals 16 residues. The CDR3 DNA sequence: TGTGCCAGCAGCTTATCGAGCGGAGGGGCGGCAGATACGCAGTATTTT. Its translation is CASSLSSGGAADTQYF.

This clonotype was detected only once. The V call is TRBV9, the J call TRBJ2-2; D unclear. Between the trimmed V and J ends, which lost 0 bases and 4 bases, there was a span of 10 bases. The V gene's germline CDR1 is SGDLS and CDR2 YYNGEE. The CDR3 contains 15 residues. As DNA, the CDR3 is TGTGCCAGCAGCGTAGAAGCTTTCCTCACCGGGGAGCTGTTTTTT. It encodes CASSVEAFLTGELFF.

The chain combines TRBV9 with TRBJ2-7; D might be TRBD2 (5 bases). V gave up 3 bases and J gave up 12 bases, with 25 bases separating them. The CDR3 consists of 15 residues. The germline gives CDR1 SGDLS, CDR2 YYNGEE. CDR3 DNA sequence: TGTGCCAGCAGCGCGACCACTAGTGAGACACGTCCCCCGTACTTC. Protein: CASSATTSETRPPYF.

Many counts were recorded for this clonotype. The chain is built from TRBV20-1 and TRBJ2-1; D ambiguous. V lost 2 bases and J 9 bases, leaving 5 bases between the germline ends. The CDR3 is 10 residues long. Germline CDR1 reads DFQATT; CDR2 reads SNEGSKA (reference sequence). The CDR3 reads CSARLGEQFF. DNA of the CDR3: TGCAGTGCTAGATTGGGTGAGCAGTTCTTC.

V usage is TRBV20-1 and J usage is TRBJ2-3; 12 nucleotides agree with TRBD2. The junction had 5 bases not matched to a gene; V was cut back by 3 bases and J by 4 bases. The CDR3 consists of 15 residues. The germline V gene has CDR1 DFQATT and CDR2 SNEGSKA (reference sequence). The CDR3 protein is CSARGLAGYPDTQYF. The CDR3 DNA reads TGCAGTGCTAGGGGACTAGCGGGCTACCCAGATACGCAGTATTTT.

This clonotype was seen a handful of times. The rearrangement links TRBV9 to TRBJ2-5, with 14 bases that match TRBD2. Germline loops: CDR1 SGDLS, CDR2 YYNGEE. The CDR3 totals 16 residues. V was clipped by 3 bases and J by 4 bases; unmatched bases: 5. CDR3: CASSEGTSGSGETQYF. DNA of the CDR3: TGTGCCAGCAGCGAGGGGACTAGCGGGAGTGGAGAGACCCAGTACTTC.

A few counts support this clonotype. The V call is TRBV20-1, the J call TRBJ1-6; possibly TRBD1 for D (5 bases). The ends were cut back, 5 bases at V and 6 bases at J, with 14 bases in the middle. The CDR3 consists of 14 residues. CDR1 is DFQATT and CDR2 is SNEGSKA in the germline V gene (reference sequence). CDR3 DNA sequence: TGCAGTGCTCCCCGTTCAGGGTCTAATTCACCCCTCCACTTT. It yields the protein CSAPRSGSNSPLHF.

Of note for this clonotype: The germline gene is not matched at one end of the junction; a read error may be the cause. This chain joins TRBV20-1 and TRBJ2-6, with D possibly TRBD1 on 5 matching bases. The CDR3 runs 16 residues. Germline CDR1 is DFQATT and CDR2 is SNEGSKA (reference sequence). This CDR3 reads CSASLVRSSGANVRTF. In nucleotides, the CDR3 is TGCAGTGCTAGTCTGGTCCGAAGCTCTGGGGCCAACGTCCGGACTTTC.